This entry concerns a single TCR beta chain. Its antigen is unidentified. This sample stems from a study of CD4 T cells in relation to SARS-CoV-2 and coronaviruses. Some clones are missing from TCRdb's copy, which holds only in-frame ones; the method was immunoSEQ multiplex PCR. The table shows over 15,000 clones, with around 80% occurring only once. The V gene lost 3 bases and the J gene lost 4 bases, with 11 bases spanning the gap. Germline values: CDR1 SGHAT, CDR2 FQNNGV. The CDR3 covers 14 residues. The unexposed donors gave CD4+ T cells in 2011-2018, prior to COVID-19. CD4+ T cells were isolated from the cells after about ten days of culture.

The receptor's source is a human donor in good health. The sequencing input was CD4+ T cells from PBMCs, cultured in vitro. V and J are TRBV11-2 and TRBJ2-3, with D perhaps TRBD1 or TRBD2 (6 bases each). DNA for the CDR3: TGTGCCAGCAGCTTTGGGGGGCCGGCAGATACGCAGTATTTT. Encoded protein: CASSFGGPADTQYF.